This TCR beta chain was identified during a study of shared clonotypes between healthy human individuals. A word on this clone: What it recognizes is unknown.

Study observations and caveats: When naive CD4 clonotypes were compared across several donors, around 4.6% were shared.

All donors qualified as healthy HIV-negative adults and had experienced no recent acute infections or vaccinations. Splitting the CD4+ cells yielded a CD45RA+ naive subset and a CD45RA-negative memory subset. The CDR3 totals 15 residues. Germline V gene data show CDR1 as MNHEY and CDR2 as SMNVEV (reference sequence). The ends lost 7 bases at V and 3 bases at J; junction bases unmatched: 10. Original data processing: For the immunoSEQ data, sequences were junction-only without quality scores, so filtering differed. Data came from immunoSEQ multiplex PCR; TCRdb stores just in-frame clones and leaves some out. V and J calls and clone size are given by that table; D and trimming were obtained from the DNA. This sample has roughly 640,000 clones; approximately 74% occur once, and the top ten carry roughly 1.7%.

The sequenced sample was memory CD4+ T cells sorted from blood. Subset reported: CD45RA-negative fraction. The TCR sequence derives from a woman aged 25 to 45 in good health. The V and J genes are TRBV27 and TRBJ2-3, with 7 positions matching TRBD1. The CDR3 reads CASTARGWATDTQYF. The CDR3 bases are TGTGCCAGCACCGCCAGGGGGTGGGCGACAGATACGCAGTATTTT.